These 3 T cell receptor beta chains share one sample of origin, sequenced in a study of technical replicates of blood from a few donors. The assay was immunoSEQ multiplex PCR, and TCRdb's table has in-frame clones only and misses some. The repertoire consists of some 80,000 clones, with 96% occurring once and the leading ten covering just over 0.3%. The sequenced sample was T cells isolated from PBMCs. The receptor source for this set is a human donor in good health.

The chain links TRBV6-1 to TRBJ1-5, with D possibly TRBD1 on 5 matching bases. V lost 0 bases and J 7 bases, leaving 10 bases between the germline ends. The CDR3 contains 14 residues. Germline V lookup: CDR1 MNHNS, CDR2 SASEGT. The CDR3 loop reads CASSEALGGQPQHF. CDR3 DNA sequence: TGTGCCAGCAGTGAAGCCTTGGGGGGGCAGCCCCAGCATTTT.

This chain uses TRBV6-1 with TRBJ2-7, with 7 nucleotides matching TRBD1. The ends lost 6 bases at V and 3 bases at J; junction bases unmatched: 11. Germline V gene sequence: CDR1 MNHNS, CDR2 SASEGT. CDR3 length: 15 residues. The DNA for the CDR3 is TGTGCCAGCAGCCTCCGGGACAGCCGCCTCTACGAGCAGTACTTC. This encodes CASSLRDSRLYEQYF.

The V gene is TRBV10-1, the J gene TRBJ2-2; TRBD2 matches at 8 bases. There are 14 residues in the CDR3. V was pared by 6 bases and J by 3 bases, with 3 bases of the junction left unmatched. The V gene's germline CDR1 is WNHNN and CDR2 SYGVQD (reference sequence). This chain's CDR3 is CASRREADTGELFF. The CDR3 region has the DNA TGCGCCAGCAGGCGGGAGGCGGACACCGGGGAGCTGTTTTTT.